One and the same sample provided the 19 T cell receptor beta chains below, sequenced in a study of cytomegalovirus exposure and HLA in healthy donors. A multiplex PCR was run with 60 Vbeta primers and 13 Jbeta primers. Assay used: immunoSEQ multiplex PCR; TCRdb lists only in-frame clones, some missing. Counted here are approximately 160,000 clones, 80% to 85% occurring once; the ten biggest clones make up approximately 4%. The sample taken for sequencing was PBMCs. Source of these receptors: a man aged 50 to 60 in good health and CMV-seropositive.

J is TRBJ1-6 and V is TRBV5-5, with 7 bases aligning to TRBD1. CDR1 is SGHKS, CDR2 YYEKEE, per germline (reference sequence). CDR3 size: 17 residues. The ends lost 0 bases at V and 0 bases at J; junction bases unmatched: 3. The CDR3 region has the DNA TGTGCCAGCAGCTTGGAGAGACAGGGCTCCTATAATTCACCCCTCCACTTT. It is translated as CASSLERQGSYNSPLHF.

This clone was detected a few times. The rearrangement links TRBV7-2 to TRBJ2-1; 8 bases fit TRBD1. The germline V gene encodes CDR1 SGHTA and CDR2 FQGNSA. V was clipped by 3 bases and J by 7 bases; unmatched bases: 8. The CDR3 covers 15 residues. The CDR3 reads CASSFTGTGKNEQFF. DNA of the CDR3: TGTGCCAGCAGCTTCACCGGGACAGGCAAAAATGAGCAGTTCTTC.

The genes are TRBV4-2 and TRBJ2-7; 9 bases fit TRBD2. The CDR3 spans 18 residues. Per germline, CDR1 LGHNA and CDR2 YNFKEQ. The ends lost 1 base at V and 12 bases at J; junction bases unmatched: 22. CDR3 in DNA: TGTGCCAGCAGCCAAGTCACAGCGGGAGGTGTGGAGGCACCTGGTCGGTACTTC. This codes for CASSQVTAGGVEAPGRYF.

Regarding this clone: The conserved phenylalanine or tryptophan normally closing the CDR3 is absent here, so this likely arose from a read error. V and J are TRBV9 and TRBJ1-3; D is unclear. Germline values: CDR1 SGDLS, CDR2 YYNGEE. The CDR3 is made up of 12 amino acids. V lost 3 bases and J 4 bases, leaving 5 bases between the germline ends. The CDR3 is CASSAEGNTIYL. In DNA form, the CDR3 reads TGTGCCAGCAGCGCTGAGGGAAACACCATATATCTT.

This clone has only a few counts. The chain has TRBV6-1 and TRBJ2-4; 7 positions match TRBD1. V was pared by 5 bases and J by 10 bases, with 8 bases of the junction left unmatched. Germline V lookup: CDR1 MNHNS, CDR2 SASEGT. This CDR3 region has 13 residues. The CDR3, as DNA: TGTGCCAGCAGTAAACGCAGACAGGGAATTCAGTACTTC. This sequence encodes CASSKRRQGIQYF.

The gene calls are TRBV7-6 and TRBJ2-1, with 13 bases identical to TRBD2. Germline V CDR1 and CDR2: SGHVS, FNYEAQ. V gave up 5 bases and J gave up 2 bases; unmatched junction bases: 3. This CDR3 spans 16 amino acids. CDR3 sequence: CASSGTSGATYNEQFF. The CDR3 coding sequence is TGTGCCAGCAGCGGGACTAGCGGGGCAACCTACAATGAGCAGTTCTTC.

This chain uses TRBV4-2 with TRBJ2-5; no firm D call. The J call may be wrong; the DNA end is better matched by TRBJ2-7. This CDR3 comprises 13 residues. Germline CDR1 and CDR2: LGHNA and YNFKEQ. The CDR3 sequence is CASSRGSNYEQYF. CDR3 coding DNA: TGTGCCAGCAGCCGCGGCAGTAACTACGAGCAGTACTTC.

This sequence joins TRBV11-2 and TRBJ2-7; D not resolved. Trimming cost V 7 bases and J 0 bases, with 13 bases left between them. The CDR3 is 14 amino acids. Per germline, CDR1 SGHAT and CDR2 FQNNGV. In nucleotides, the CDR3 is TGTGCCAGCACCCTCAACCGCGTCTCCTACGAGCAGTACTTC. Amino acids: CASTLNRVSYEQYF.

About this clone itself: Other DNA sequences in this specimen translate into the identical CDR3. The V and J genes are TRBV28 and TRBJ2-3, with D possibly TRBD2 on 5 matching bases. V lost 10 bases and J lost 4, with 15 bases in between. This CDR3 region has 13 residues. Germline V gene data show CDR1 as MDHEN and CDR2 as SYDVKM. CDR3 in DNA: TGTGCCATAGGAGAGGGAGAGCCAGATACGCAGTATTTT. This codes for CAIGEGEPDTQYF.

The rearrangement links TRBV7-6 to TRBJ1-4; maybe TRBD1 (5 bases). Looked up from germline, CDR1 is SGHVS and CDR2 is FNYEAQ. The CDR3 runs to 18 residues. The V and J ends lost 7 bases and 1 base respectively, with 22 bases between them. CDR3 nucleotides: TGTGCCAGCACCCGACTCGGGGGGATGGAGGGAACTAATGAAAAACTGTTTTTT. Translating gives CASTRLGGMEGTNEKLFF.

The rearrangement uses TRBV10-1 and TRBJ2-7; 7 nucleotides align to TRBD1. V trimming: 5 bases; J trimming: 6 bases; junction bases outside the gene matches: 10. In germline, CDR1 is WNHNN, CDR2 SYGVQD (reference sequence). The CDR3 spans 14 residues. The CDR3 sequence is CASSPNYRGGEQYF. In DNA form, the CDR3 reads TGCGCCAGCAGTCCGAACTACAGGGGCGGCGAGCAGTACTTC.

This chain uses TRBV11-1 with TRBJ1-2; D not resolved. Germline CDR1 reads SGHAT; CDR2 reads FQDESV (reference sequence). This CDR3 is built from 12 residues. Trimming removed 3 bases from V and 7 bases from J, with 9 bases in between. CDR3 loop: CASSLSGGGYTF. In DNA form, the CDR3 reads TGTGCCAGCAGCTTGTCAGGAGGTGGCTACACCTTC.

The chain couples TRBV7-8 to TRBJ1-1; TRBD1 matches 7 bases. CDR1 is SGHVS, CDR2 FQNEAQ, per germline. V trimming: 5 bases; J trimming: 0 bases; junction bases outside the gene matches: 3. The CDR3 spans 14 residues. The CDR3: CASSAGTVNTEAFF. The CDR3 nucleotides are TGTGCCAGCAGCGCCGGGACAGTGAACACTGAAGCTTTCTTT.

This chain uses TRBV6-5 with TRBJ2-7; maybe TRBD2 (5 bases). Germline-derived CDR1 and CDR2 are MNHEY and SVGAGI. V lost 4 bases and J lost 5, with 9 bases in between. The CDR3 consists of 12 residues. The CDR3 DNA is TGTGCCAGCAGTTTGACCGGGAACGAGCAGTACTTC. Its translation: CASSLTGNEQYF.

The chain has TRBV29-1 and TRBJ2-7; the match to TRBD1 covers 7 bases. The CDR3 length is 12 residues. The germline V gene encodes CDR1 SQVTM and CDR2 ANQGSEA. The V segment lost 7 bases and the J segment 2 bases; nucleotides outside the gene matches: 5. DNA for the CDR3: TGCAGCGGAAGACAGGGACCCTACGAGCAGTACTTC. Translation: CSGRQGPYEQYF.

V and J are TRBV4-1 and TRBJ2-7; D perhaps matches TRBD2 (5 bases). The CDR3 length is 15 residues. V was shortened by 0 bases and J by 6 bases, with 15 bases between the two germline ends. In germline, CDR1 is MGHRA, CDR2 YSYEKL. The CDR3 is CASSQDWRVGIEQYF. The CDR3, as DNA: TGCGCCAGCAGCCAAGATTGGCGGGTGGGGATCGAGCAGTACTTC.

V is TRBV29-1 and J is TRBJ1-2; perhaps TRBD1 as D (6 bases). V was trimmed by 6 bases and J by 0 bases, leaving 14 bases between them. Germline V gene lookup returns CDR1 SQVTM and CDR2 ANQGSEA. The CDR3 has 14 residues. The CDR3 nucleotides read TGCAGCGTCGCTTCGACAGGCGCTAACTATGGCTACACCTTC. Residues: CSVASTGANYGYTF.

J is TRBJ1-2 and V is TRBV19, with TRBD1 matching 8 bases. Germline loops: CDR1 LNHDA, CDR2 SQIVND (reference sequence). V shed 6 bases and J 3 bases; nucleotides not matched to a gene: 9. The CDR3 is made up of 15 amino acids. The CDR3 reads CASSRTGQGDYGYTF. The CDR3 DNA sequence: TGTGCCAGTAGCCGGACAGGACAGGGCGACTATGGCTACACCTTC.

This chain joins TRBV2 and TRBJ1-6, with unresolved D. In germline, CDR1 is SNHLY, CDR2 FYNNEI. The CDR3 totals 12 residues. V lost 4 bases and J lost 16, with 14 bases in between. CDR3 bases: TGTGCCAGCAGTGTTACAGATTCAACGCTCCACTTT. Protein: CASSVTDSTLHF.